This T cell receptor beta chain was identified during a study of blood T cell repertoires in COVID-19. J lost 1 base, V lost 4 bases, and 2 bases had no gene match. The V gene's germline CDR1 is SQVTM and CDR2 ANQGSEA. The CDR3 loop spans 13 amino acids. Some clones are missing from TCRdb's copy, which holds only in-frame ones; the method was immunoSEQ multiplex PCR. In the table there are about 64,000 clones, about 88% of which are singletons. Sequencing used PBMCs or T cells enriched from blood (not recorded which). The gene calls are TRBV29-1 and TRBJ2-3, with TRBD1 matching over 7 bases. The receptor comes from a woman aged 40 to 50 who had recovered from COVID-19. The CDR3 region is CSVATGGTDTQYF. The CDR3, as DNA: TGCAGCGTTGCCACAGGGGGCACAGATACGCAGTATTTT.